One sample yielded the 12 T cell receptor beta chains listed below, sequenced in a study of blood T cell repertoires in COVID-19. Sequencing was performed with immunoSEQ multiplex PCR; in TCRdb, only in-frame clones are kept and a portion is missing. The sample holds about 23,000 clones, 90% to 95% seen once. Sequenced input: peripheral blood. The receptors here all came from a woman in her forties or fifties with active COVID-19.

The CDR3 loop is CASSSASGRYNEQFF. The CDR3 bases are TGTGCCAGCAGCAGCGCCAGCGGGAGGTACAATGAGCAGTTCTTC. V gene TRBV7-3 combines with J gene TRBJ2-1, with 9 bases fitting TRBD2. The V gene's germline CDR1 is SGHTA and CDR2 FQGTGA. This CDR3 is built from 15 residues. Unmatched junction bases numbered 6, after V lost 5 bases and J lost 4 bases.

V and J are TRBV19 and TRBJ1-4; 7 nucleotides agree with TRBD1. The germline V gene encodes CDR1 LNHDA and CDR2 SQIVND (reference sequence). The CDR3 length is 15 residues. V was clipped by 4 bases and J by 5 bases; unmatched bases: 7. CDR3 coding DNA: TGTGCCAGTAGTACCGGGGACAGCCTGAATGAAAAACTGTTTTTT. It yields the protein CASSTGDSLNEKLFF.

The chain links TRBV5-1 to TRBJ1-3, with unresolved D. Per germline, CDR1 SGHRS and CDR2 YFSETQ. Trimming took off 5 bases at V and 6 bases at J, with 15 bases between the two ends. The CDR3 is made up of 14 amino acids. The CDR3 spells CASSRAAEENTIYF. CDR3 nucleotide sequence: TGCGCCAGCAGTAGGGCGGCGGAGGAAAACACCATATATTTT.

The chain recombines TRBV25-1 with TRBJ2-1, with 12 bases aligning to TRBD2. The CDR3 runs 15 residues. CDR1 and CDR2 (germline): MGHDK, SYGVNS. J gave up 14 bases and V 5 bases, and 13 bases lay outside the gene matches. This CDR3 reads CASSPRLAGAVVEFF. As DNA, the CDR3 is TGTGCCAGCAGTCCTCGACTAGCGGGAGCCGTAGTGGAGTTCTTC.

This sequence joins TRBV11-2 and TRBJ2-1, with D possibly TRBD2 on 6 matching bases. CDR3 length: 14 residues. CDR1 SGHAT and CDR2 FQNNGV come from the germline V gene. Trimming cost V 5 bases and J 4 bases, with 12 bases left between them. The CDR3 here is CASSRGDLYNEQFF. Here the CDR3 DNA reads TGTGCCAGCAGCCGAGGGGACTTATACAATGAGCAGTTCTTC.

CDR3 DNA sequence: TGTGCCAGCATTGGCGGGGCCGGGGGCTACACCTTC. Protein product: CASIGGAGGYTF. The chain uses TRBV28 and TRBJ1-2; D is possibly TRBD1 (5 bases). Per the germline V gene, CDR1 is MDHEN and CDR2 is SYDVKM. V dropped 7 bases and J dropped 8 bases, with 14 bases sitting between them. The CDR3 runs to 12 residues.

This clone was seen just once. The chain recombines TRBV5-1 with TRBJ1-4; maybe TRBD1 (6 bases). The V gene lost 0 bases and the J gene lost 0 bases, with 9 bases spanning the gap. The CDR3 is 16 residues long. Germline assignment: CDR1 SGHRS and CDR2 YFSETQ. CDR3 nucleotide sequence: TGCGCCAGCAGCTTGGTGACAGGCTCAACTAATGAAAAACTGTTTTTT. This codes for CASSLVTGSTNEKLFF.

The chain carries TRBV5-1 and TRBJ1-1, with D maybe TRBD1 (6 bases). From germline, CDR1 is SGHRS and CDR2 YFSETQ. This CDR3 spans 16 amino acids. The V end was cut by 4 bases, the J end by 1 base, with 17 bases between. CDR3 bases: TGCGCCAGCAGCACCGGAGCCGGACAGTGGAACACTGAAGCTTTCTTT. Its translation: CASSTGAGQWNTEAFF.

V is TRBV3-1 (or the pseudogene TRBV3-2) and J is TRBJ2-7; maybe TRBD2 (5 bases). The V and J ends lost 2 bases and 0 bases respectively, with 14 bases between them. Germline values: CDR1 LGHDT, CDR2 YNNKEL (reference sequence). The CDR3 runs to 16 residues. The CDR3 region is CASSQNLAGSSYEQYF. The CDR3 DNA sequence: TGTGCCAGCAGCCAAAACTTGGCGGGTAGCTCCTACGAGCAGTACTTC.

As for this clone: An end of the junction does not agree with germline; a read error may underlie this. V and J are TRBV27 and TRBJ2-7; the D gene is possibly TRBD2 (5 bases). This CDR3 has 16 residues. Germline assignment: CDR1 MNHEY and CDR2 SMNVEV (reference sequence). This CDR3 reads CASSLSFPEGTDEQYF. As DNA, the CDR3 is TGTGCCAGCAGCTTATCATTCCCAGAGGGAACGGACGAGCAGTACTTC.

This clone was counted a single time. The CDR3 DNA reads TGTGCCAGCAGTTACTCGGGACAGGACACTGAAGCTTTCTTT. Its protein product is CASSYSGQDTEAFF. The gene calls are TRBV6-5 and TRBJ1-1; 8 bases are shared with TRBD1. The germline V gene encodes CDR1 MNHEY and CDR2 SVGAGI. CDR3 size: 14 residues. The trim removed 0 bases at V and 3 bases at J, leaving 0 bases unmatched.

The chain joins TRBV10-2 to TRBJ2-7; 12 bases line up with TRBD2. The CDR3 extends over 13 amino acids. Germline CDR1 and CDR2: WSHSY and SAAADI. V was clipped by 10 bases and J by 5 bases; unmatched bases: 6. CDR3 nucleotide sequence: TGCGCCACTCGGACTAGCGGGAAGGACGAGCAGTACTTC. Protein product: CATRTSGKDEQYF.